What follows are 12 T cell receptor beta chains derived from one specimen sequenced in a study of blood T cell repertoires in COVID-19. Sequenced by immunoSEQ multiplex PCR; TCRdb stores in-frame clones only, minus some. Of some 48,000 clones in the sample, approximately 86% were seen once. The sample was peripheral blood. The source is a woman older than 75 with acute or convalescent COVID-19.

The chain is built from TRBV5-4 and TRBJ1-3; no clear D. V was shortened by 3 bases and J by 2 bases, with 12 bases between the two germline ends. CDR1 and CDR2 (germline): SGHNT, YYREEE (reference sequence). There are 15 residues in the CDR3. CDR3 region: CASSSDAGTGNTIYF. DNA of the CDR3: TGTGCCAGCAGCTCAGACGCGGGCACTGGAAACACCATATATTTT. The variable domain in full, completed from reference TRBV5-4 and TRBJ1-3, reads ETGVTQSPTHLIKTRGQQVTLRCSSQSGHNTVSWYQQALGQGPQFIFQYYREEENGRGNFPPRFSGLQFPNYSSELNVNALELDDSALYLCASSSDAGTGNTIYFGEGSWLTVV.

This clone appeared a single time. In nucleotides, the CDR3 is TGTGCCAGCAGCTTCGACAGGGGGCTGCGAGAGACCCAGTACTTC. This gives the protein CASSFDRGLRETQYF. This chain connects TRBV7-2 to TRBJ2-5; 10 bases align to TRBD1. V shed 3 bases and J 4 bases; nucleotides not matched to a gene: 5. The V gene's germline CDR1 is SGHTA and CDR2 FQGNSA. The length of the CDR3 is 15 residues.

This clone was detected only once. The V and J genes are TRBV13 and TRBJ2-1, with 9 bases fitting TRBD1. The CDR3 loop spans 15 amino acids. V lost 5 bases, J lost 6 bases, and 8 bases stayed unmatched. Germline CDR1 and CDR2: PRHDT and FYEKMQ (reference sequence). The CDR3 region has the DNA TGTGCCAGCAGCAATAGGGGACAGGGAGGCAATGAGCAGTTCTTC. Protein sequence: CASSNRGQGGNEQFF.

The sample holds a few counts of this clone. This chain joins TRBV6-5 and TRBJ1-1; unclear D gene. The CDR3 runs to 14 residues. V was trimmed by 0 bases and J by 4 bases, leaving 9 bases between them. Germline values: CDR1 MNHEY, CDR2 SVGAGI. CDR3 in DNA: TGTGCCAGCAGTTACTCGAACGGAGGCACTGAAGCTTTCTTT. This codes for CASSYSNGGTEAFF.

This clone was detected once. This chain connects TRBV15 to TRBJ1-1, with D unresolved. The CDR3 runs to 14 residues. Between the trimmed V and J ends, which lost 2 bases and 1 base, there was a span of 8 bases. CDR1 is LNHNV and CDR2 is YYDKDF in the germline V gene (reference sequence). Written as DNA, the CDR3 is TGTGCCACCAGCAGACTAACCAAGAACACTGAAGCTTTCTTT. Translated, it gives CATSRLTKNTEAFF.

About this clone: The junction departs from germline at one end; a sequencing error may be responsible. V usage is TRBV7-7 and J usage is TRBJ2-2; the D gene is possibly TRBD2 (6 bases). CDR1 SSHAT and CDR2 FNYEAQ come from the germline V gene (reference sequence). This CDR3 spans 13 amino acids. Here the CDR3 reads CASSLAESGELFF. The CDR3 DNA reads TGTGCTAGCAGCTTAGCGGAGTCCGGGGAGCTGTTTTTT.

V and J are TRBV10-3 and TRBJ1-2, with 8 bases identical to TRBD1. Germline CDR1 ENHRY, CDR2 SYGVKD. CDR3 length: 15 amino acids. The ends lost 6 bases at V and 2 bases at J; junction bases unmatched: 8. The CDR3: CAISPGGTGNYGYTF. The CDR3 DNA reads TGTGCCATCAGCCCAGGGGGCACGGGGAACTATGGCTACACCTTC.

The V call is TRBV5-4, the J call TRBJ1-1; 8 positions agree with TRBD1. The CDR3 length is 16 residues. V dropped 7 bases and J dropped 5; count of bases not matched to a gene: 16. Per germline, CDR1 SGHNT and CDR2 YYREEE (reference sequence). The CDR3 nucleotides read TGTGCCAGCTCCATTTGGGGGACAGGCAGAAGGACTGAAGCTTTCTTT. This gives the protein CASSIWGTGRRTEAFF.

The table lists this clone with a count of one. The chain employs TRBV7-8 and TRBJ2-1; D ambiguous. The V end lost 4 bases, the J end lost 0 bases, and 13 bases lay between the germline ends. Germline CDR1 is SGHVS and CDR2 is FQNEAQ. This CDR3 spans 16 amino acids. CDR3 nucleotide sequence: TGTGCCAGCAGCTCCGATGGGTACAGCTCCTACAATGAGCAGTTCTTC. Translated: CASSSDGYSSYNEQFF.

The chain joins TRBV2 to TRBJ1-1; tentatively, D is TRBD1 (5 bases). There are 13 residues in the CDR3. CDR1 is SNHLY, CDR2 FYNNEI, per germline. Trimming took 5 bases from V and 7 from J, leaving 14 bases between them. The CDR3 loop is CASSQTATIEAFF. The CDR3 DNA reads as TGTGCCAGCAGTCAGACAGCGACGATTGAAGCTTTCTTT. Full variable domain (outside the CDR3, taken from reference TRBV2 and TRBJ1-1): EPEVTQTPSHQVTQMGQEVILRCVPISNHLYFYWYRQILGQKVEFLVSFYNNEISEKSEIFDDQFSVERPDGSNFTLKIRSTKLEDSAMYFCASSQTATIEAFFGQGTRLTVV.

This chain joins TRBV19 and TRBJ1-1; 10 bases line up with TRBD1. Trimming removed 5 bases from V and 3 bases from J; junction bases left unmatched: 6. Germline V gene data show CDR1 as LNHDA and CDR2 as SQIVND (reference sequence). The CDR3 runs to 15 residues. The CDR3 protein is CASSPTGGLDTEAFF. CDR3 DNA: TGTGCCAGTAGTCCGACAGGGGGCCTGGACACTGAAGCTTTCTTT.

V usage is TRBV7-8 and J usage is TRBJ1-5, with 9 bases identical to TRBD1. The CDR3 length is 16 residues. The ends lost 3 bases at V and 5 bases at J; junction bases unmatched: 8. Germline assignment: CDR1 SGHVS and CDR2 FQNEAQ. The CDR3, as DNA: TGTGCCAGCAGCTTCGGTGACAGGGGGGAGCATCAGCCCCAGCATTTT. Its protein is CASSFGDRGEHQPQHF.